The present T cell receptor (beta chain) was sequenced within a study of PD-1 blockade in classical Hodgkin lymphoma. This table comes from immunoSEQ multiplex PCR, and its TCRdb copy is limited to in-frame clones, with some not included. The table has just over 60,000 clones, about 91% seen once. This clone came up once. Antigen specificity is unknown. Patients all relapsed after autologous stem cell transplantation, and there was variation in brentuximab vedotin exposure. V lost 5 bases, J lost 1 base, and 12 bases lay in between. The CDR3 sequence is 15 residues long. Germline assignment: CDR1 MDHEN and CDR2 SYDVKM. Regarding the study as a whole: CD4+ but not CD8+ TCR diversity rose significantly by C4D1. Whoever responded completely had baseline diversity much like that seen in newly diagnosed patients.

Source: peripheral blood mononuclear cells (PBMCs), taken at baseline. The sequence was collected from a human donor with classical Hodgkin lymphoma. The J gene is TRBJ1-3, the V gene TRBV28; the D is unclear. The CDR3 DNA sequence: TGTGCCAGCAGTCGGCAAGGGAGTTCTGGAAACACCATATATTTT. It specifies CASSRQGSSGNTIYF.